A selection of T cell receptor beta chains follows, all from one sample in a study of T cells in Graves' hyperthyroidism and ophthalmopathy. TCRdb re-derived calls from the multiplex PCR reads in MiXCR, one entry per CDR3 protein. The table includes hundreds of thousands of distinct CDR3 sequences, 35% to 40% detected once. The specimen was blood. These receptor sequences come from a man aged 18-30 years with Graves' hyperthyroidism. Each CDR3 is given with its conserved first and last residue. Each record gives: clone size, J gene, D gene, V gene, CDR3 protein, CDR3 DNA. The D gene is left open where the match is weak. Rows give clone size only sometimes, using once, few, many, or a class for an expanded clone.

size: NA
J: TRBJ1-2
D: NA
V: TRBV5-6
CDR3: CASSPPGWGYTF
DNA: TGTGCCAGCAGCCCCCCAGGTTGGGGCTACACCTTC

size: NA
J: TRBJ2-5
D: TRBD1
V: TRBV20-1
CDR3: CSAALERTGWETQYF
DNA: TGCAGTGCCGCACTCGAACGGACAGGGTGGGAGACCCAGTACTTC

size: many
J: TRBJ2-7
D: TRBD1
V: TRBV19
CDR3: CASSTRQGPYEQYF
DNA: TGTGCCAGTAGTACCCGACAGGGCCCCTACGAGCAGTACTTC

size: few
J: TRBJ1-1
D: NA
V: TRBV20-1
CDR3: CSASNGVSTEAFF
DNA: TGCAGTGCTAGTAATGGGGTTAGTACTGAAGCTTTCTTT

size: few
J: TRBJ1-3
D: NA
V: TRBV25-1
CDR3: CASSESGGPGGNTIYF
DNA: TGTGCCAGCAGTGAATCGGGGGGGCCAGGTGGAAACACCATATATTTT

size: few
J: TRBJ1-2
D: TRBD1
V: TRBV20-1
CDR3: CSARVPGQGAGHGYTF
DNA: TGCAGTGCTAGAGTTCCGGGACAGGGCGCGGGTCACGGCTACACCTTC

size: many
J: TRBJ2-5
D: NA
V: TRBV29-1
CDR3: CSVEKGQGQETQYF
DNA: TGCAGCGTTGAGAAAGGTCAGGGTCAAGAGACCCAGTACTTC

size: NA
J: TRBJ2-5
D: NA
V: TRBV20-1
CDR3: CSARGEGTQYF
DNA: TGCAGTGCTAGAGGGGAAGGGACCCAGTACTTC

size: NA
J: TRBJ2-2
D: TRBD2
V: TRBV9
CDR3: CVSSGGNGELFF
DNA: TGTGTCAGCAGCGGGGGGAACGGGGAGCTGTTTTTT

size: NA
J: TRBJ2-7
D: NA
V: TRBV7-2
CDR3: CASSQGQVREQYF
DNA: TGTGCCAGCAGCCAAGGCCAGGTGCGAGAGCAGTACTTC

size: many
J: TRBJ1-1
D: NA
V: TRBV7-2
CDR3: CASSPGPGGTEAFF
DNA: TGTGCCAGCAGCCCCGGTCCCGGAGGCACTGAAGCTTTCTTT

size: few
J: TRBJ1-5
D: NA
V: TRBV19
CDR3: CASSIYSFNQPQHF
DNA: TGTGCCAGTAGTATCTACAGTTTTAATCAGCCCCAGCATTTT

size: NA
J: TRBJ2-7
D: NA
V: TRBV2
CDR3: CASKTTLSYEQYF
DNA: TGTGCCAGCAAGACCACGCTCTCCTACGAGCAGTACTTC

size: NA
J: TRBJ1-3
D: NA
V: TRBV20-1
CDR3: CSARSLRRDGNTIYF
DNA: TGCAGTGCTAGGTCGTTGCGAAGGGACGGAAACACCATATATTTT

size: many
J: TRBJ2-7
D: TRBD1
V: TRBV10-3
CDR3: CAISGLRDRASYEQYF
DNA: TGTGCCATCAGTGGCCTCCGGGACAGGGCCTCTTACGAGCAGTACTTC

size: NA
J: TRBJ2-5
D: TRBD2
V: TRBV9
CDR3: CASSPGLADSTSVEETQYF
DNA: TGTGCCAGCAGCCCAGGACTAGCGGACTCCACTAGCGTGGAAGAGACCCAGTACTTC

size: many
J: TRBJ1-3
D: NA
V: TRBV7-2
CDR3: CASSPLGRVSGNTIYF
DNA: TGTGCCAGCAGCCCGTTGGGTAGGGTCTCTGGAAACACCATATATTTT

size: once
J: TRBJ2-7
D: TRBD1
V: TRBV29-1
CDR3: CSGTDRGEQYF
DNA: TGCAGCGGAACCGACAGGGGTGAGCAGTACTTC

size: few
J: TRBJ1-5
D: NA
V: TRBV10-3
CDR3: CASRLDSRNQPQHF
DNA: TGTGCCAGCAGACTGGACAGCCGCAATCAGCCCCAGCATTTT

size: many
J: TRBJ1-5
D: NA
V: TRBV29-1
CDR3: CSVAPDGYSNQPQHF
DNA: TGCAGCGTTGCCCCGGACGGTTATAGCAATCAGCCCCAGCATTTT

size: NA
J: TRBJ1-5
D: NA
V: TRBV5-1
CDR3: CASSYTGPYSNQPQHF
DNA: TGCGCCAGCAGCTATACAGGGCCCTATAGCAATCAGCCCCAGCATTTT

size: few
J: TRBJ2-5
D: NA
V: TRBV12-3/TRBV12-4
CDR3: CASSNTGIETQYF
DNA: TGTGCCAGCAGCAATACAGGGATTGAGACCCAGTACTTC

size: NA
J: TRBJ1-1
D: NA
V: TRBV19
CDR3: CASSPGHERGSNTEAFF
DNA: TGTGCCAGTAGTCCGGGACACGAAAGGGGGTCAAACACTGAAGCTTTCTTT

size: many
J: TRBJ1-6
D: TRBD1
V: TRBV2
CDR3: CASSDWRQGHSPLHF
DNA: TGTGCCAGCAGTGATTGGAGACAGGGACATTCACCCCTCCACTTT

size: NA
J: TRBJ1-2
D: TRBD1
V: TRBV20-1
CDR3: CSAFDRGASNYGYTF
DNA: TGCAGTGCTTTCGACAGGGGGGCCTCTAACTATGGCTACACCTTC

size: many
J: TRBJ2-7
D: NA
V: TRBV7-9
CDR3: CASSLGPLEQYF
DNA: TGTGCCAGCAGCTTAGGGCCCCTCGAGCAGTACTTC

size: NA
J: TRBJ1-2
D: NA
V: TRBV6-4
CDR3: CASSLGPTQYSYTF
DNA: TGTGCCAGCAGTTTGGGACCGACTCAATATAGCTACACCTTC

size: NA
J: TRBJ1-5
D: NA
V: TRBV2
CDR3: CASSWREWGGNQPQHF
DNA: TGTGCCAGCAGTTGGAGGGAATGGGGAGGCAATCAGCCCCAGCATTTT

size: NA
J: TRBJ1-2
D: NA
V: TRBV5-1
CDR3: CASSLGSSLNYGYTF
DNA: TGCGCCAGCAGCTTGGGGTCTTCCCTAAACTATGGCTACACCTTC

size: NA
J: TRBJ2-5
D: NA
V: TRBV10-3
CDR3: CAISSGTSYGTQYF
DNA: TGTGCCATCAGCTCCGGGACGTCCTACGGGACCCAGTACTTC

size: many
J: TRBJ1-5
D: TRBD1
V: TRBV7-8
CDR3: CASSQDRVWGQPQHF
DNA: TGTGCCAGCAGCCAGGACAGGGTGTGGGGTCAGCCCCAGCATTTT

size: many
J: TRBJ2-7
D: NA
V: TRBV20-1
CDR3: CSALDYYEQYF
DNA: TGCAGTGCTCTTGATTACTACGAGCAGTACTTC

size: NA
J: TRBJ1-1
D: NA
V: TRBV7-9
CDR3: CASSQSTMGNTEAFF
DNA: TGTGCCAGCAGCCAATCCACCATGGGGAACACTGAAGCTTTCTTT

size: many
J: TRBJ2-5
D: TRBD2
V: TRBV25-1
CDR3: CASSEYAGGGETQYF
DNA: TGTGCCAGCAGTGAATATGCGGGGGGCGGTGAGACCCAGTACTTC

size: NA
J: TRBJ1-2
D: TRBD1
V: TRBV15
CDR3: CATSRPTVDRAGYTF
DNA: TGTGCCACCAGCAGACCCACCGTGGACAGGGCTGGCTACACCTTC

size: NA
J: TRBJ2-7
D: NA
V: TRBV29-1
CDR3: CSLSRGGYEQYF
DNA: TGCAGCTTGTCCCGAGGGGGTTACGAGCAGTACTTC

size: few
J: TRBJ2-5
D: TRBD2
V: TRBV6-5
CDR3: CASRAGGRETQYF
DNA: TGTGCCAGCAGGGCGGGGGGGCGAGAGACCCAGTACTTC